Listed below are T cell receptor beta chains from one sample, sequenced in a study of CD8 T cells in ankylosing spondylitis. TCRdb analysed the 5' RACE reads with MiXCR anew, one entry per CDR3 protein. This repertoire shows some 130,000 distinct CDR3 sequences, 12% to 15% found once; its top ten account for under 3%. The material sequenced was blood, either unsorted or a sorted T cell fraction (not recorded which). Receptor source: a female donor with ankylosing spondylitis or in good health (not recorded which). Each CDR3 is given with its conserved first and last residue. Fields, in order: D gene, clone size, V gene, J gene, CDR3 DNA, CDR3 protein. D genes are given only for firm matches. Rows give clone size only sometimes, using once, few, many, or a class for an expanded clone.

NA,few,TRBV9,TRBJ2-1,TGTGCCAGCAGCGTAGGAGTAGGGGGGGCCAATGAGCAGTTCTTC,CASSVGVGGANEQFF
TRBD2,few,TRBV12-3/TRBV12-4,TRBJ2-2,TGTGCCAGCAGTTTTAAACTAGCGGGATATAACACCGGGGAGCTGTTTTTT,CASSFKLAGYNTGELFF
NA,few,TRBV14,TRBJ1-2,TGTGCCAGCAGCCAAGGGGAAGGCTACACCTTC,CASSQGEGYTF
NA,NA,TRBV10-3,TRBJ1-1,TGTGCCATCAGCCCCGGGGGGTTCATGAACACTGAAGCTTTCTTT,CAISPGGFMNTEAFF
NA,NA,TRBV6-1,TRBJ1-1,TGTGCCAGCAGTGAGTGGGGGGCGATGAACACTGAAGCTTTCTTT,CASSEWGAMNTEAFF
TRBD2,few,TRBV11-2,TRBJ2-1,TGTGCCAGCAGCTCTACTAGCGGGGGGGACAATGAGCAGTTCTTC,CASSSTSGGDNEQFF
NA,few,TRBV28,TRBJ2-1,TGTGCCAGCATAATAAGCCCCTCCTACAATGAGCAGTTCTTC,CASIISPSYNEQFF
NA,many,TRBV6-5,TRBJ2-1,TGTGCCAGGGCTTACAATGAGCAGTTCTTC,CARAYNEQFF
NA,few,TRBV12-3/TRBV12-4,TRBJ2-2,TGTGGCTTATTGTTATGGAACACCGGGGAGCTGTTTTTT,CGLLLWNTGELFF
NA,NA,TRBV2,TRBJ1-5,TGTGCCAGCAGTCCCCGGGTAGGGAATCAGCCCCAGCATTTT,CASSPRVGNQPQHF
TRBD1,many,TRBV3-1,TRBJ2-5,TGTGCCAGCAGCGCGGACAGGGGAGAGACCCAGTACTTC,CASSADRGETQYF
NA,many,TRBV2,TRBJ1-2,TGTGCCAGTTCAGGGCATCTGGCTAACTATGGCTACACCTTC,CASSGHLANYGYTF
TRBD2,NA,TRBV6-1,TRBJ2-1,TGTGCCAGCACTCGACTAGCGGGGGGCCGGGGCAATGAGCAGTTCTTC,CASTRLAGGRGNEQFF
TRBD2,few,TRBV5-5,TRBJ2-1,TGTGCCAGCAGCGAGAGCGGGAATTCCTACAATGAGCAGTTCTTC,CASSESGNSYNEQFF
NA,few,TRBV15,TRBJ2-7,TGTGCCACCAGCAGGGGACGGTTGGGGCCCTACGAGCAGTACTTC,CATSRGRLGPYEQYF
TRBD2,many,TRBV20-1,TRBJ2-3,TGCAGTGCTAGTGTCGGCGGGGGGGGAGCAGATACGCAGTATTTT,CSASVGGGGADTQYF
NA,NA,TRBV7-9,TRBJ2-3,TGTGCCAGCAGCCTGCCGTCCAGAGATACGCAGTATTTT,CASSLPSRDTQYF
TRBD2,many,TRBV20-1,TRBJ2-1,TGCAGTGCTAGTAAGCAGGGACTACCCAATGAGCAGTTCTTC,CSASKQGLPNEQFF
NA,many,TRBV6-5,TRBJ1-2,TGTGCCAGAATCCTCACGGGGAGGTGCTACACCTTC,CARILTGRCYTF
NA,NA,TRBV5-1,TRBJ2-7,TGCGCCAGCAGCAAGGGTACGGGCGAGCAGTACTTC,CASSKGTGEQYF
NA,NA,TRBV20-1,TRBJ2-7,TGCAGTGCTAGAGATCCGGCGAGCTCCTACGAGCAGTACTTC,CSARDPASSYEQYF
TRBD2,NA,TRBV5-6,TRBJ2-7,TGTGCCAGCAGCCCAGGGGCTAGCGGGATGTATCAGGACGAGCAGTACTTC,CASSPGASGMYQDEQYF
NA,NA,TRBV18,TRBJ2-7,TGTGCCAGCTCACGTCTCACCCAGGGCAGGCTCCCAACCTACGAGCAGTACTTC,CASSRLTQGRLPTYEQYF
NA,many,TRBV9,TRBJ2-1,TGTGCCAGCAGCGTAGAGGCGACGAGCTCCTACAATGAGCAGTTCTTC,CASSVEATSSYNEQFF
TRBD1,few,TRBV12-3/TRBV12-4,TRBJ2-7,TGTGCCAGCAGTTTAGGGGGACAGGGTGTCGAGCAGTACTTC,CASSLGGQGVEQYF
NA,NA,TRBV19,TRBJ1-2,TGTGCCAGTAGTGGCGCGACGGCTAACTATGGCTACACCTTC,CASSGATANYGYTF
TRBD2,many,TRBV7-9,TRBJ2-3,TGTGCCAGCAGCCCCGGACTAGTGAACAGAGATACGCAGTATTTT,CASSPGLVNRDTQYF
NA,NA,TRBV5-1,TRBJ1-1,TGCGCCAGCAGCCGAGGGACGGCGAACACTGAAGCTTTCTTT,CASSRGTANTEAFF
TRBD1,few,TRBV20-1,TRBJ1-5,TGCAGTGCTACAACCGGACAGGGGGCCCCCAATTTTCAGCCCCAGCATTTT,CSATTGQGAPNFQPQHF
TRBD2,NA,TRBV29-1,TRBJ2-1,TGCAGCGTTGTACTAGCGGGAGGAGGCTCCTACAATGAGCAGTTCTTC,CSVVLAGGGSYNEQFF
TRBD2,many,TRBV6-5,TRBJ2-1,TGTGCCAGCAGTTACACGCGGGGGGGCTCCTACAATGAGCAGTTCTTC,CASSYTRGGSYNEQFF
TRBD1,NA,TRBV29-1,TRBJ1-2,TGCAGCGCCCAGGGGGGCGGCTATGGCTACACCTTC,CSAQGGGYGYTF
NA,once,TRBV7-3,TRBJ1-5,TGTGCCAGCAGCGCAGACCGGGGTACAGGGCAGCCCCAGCATTTT,CASSADRGTGQPQHF
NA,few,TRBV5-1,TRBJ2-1,TGCGCCAGCAGCCGAGATTTGGCGGGAAGATCCTACAATGAGCAGTTCTTC,CASSRDLAGRSYNEQFF
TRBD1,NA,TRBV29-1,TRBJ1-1,TGCAGCGCTTCTGAGGGACAGAGAAACACTGAAGCTTTCTTT,CSASEGQRNTEAFF
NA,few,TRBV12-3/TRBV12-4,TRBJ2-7,TGTGCCAGCAGTAACACCCGGACAGCATCCTACGAGCAGTACTTC,CASSNTRTASYEQYF
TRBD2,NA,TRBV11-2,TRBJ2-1,TGTGCCAGCCAAGCTGGGGTAGCGGGAGGGGAGACCTACAATGAGCGGTTCTTC,CASQAGVAGGETYNERFF
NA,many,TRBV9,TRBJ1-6,TGTGCCAGCAGCGTTACCCCAGGGGTTAGTTCACCCCTCCACTTT,CASSVTPGVSSPLHF
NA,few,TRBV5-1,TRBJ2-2,TGCGCCAGCAGGTATCCAGAGACGAACACCGGGGAGCTGTTTTTT,CASRYPETNTGELFF
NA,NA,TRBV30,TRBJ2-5,TGTGCCTGGAGTCGAGCAGGGCCCTTCCAAGAGACCCAGTACTTC,CAWSRAGPFQETQYF
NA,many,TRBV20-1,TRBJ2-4,TGCAGCGCCGGGGGGCCAGCCAAAAACATTCAGTACTTC,CSAGGPAKNIQYF
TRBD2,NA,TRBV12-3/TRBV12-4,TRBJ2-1,TGTGCCAGCAGTTCCGGTAGCGGGGGGCATGAGCAGTTCTTC,CASSSGSGGHEQFF
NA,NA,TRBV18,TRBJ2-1,TGTGCCAGCTCACCATCCGGAGCGGGTAATTACAATGAGCAGTTCTTC,CASSPSGAGNYNEQFF
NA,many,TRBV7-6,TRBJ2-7,TGTGCCAGCAGCTTAGCCCGGGCGGGGTACGAGCAGTACTTC,CASSLARAGYEQYF
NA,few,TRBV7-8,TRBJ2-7,TGTGCCAGCAGATCAACCGGGGGAGACGAGCAGTACTTC,CASRSTGGDEQYF
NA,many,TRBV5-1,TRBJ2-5,TGCGCCAGCAGCTTAGGACGGACTACGTACCAAGAGACCCAGTACTTC,CASSLGRTTYQETQYF
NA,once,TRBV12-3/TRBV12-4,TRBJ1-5,TGTGCCAGCAACCGTGCGGGAGTCACAGATACGCAGCATTTT,CASNRAGVTDTQHF
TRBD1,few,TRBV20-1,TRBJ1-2,TGCAGTGCTAGAATACAGGGGGCGCTAGACTATGGCTACACCTTC,CSARIQGALDYGYTF